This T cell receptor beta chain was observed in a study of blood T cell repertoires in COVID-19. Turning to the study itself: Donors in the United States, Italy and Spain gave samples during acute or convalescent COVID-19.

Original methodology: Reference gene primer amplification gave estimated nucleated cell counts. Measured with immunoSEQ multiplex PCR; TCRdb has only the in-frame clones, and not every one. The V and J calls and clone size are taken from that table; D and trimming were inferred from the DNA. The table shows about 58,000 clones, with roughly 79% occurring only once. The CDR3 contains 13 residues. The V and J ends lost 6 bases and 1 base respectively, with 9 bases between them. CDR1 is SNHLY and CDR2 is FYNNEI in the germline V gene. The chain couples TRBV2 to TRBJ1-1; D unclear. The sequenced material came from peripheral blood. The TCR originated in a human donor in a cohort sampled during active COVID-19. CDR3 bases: TGTGCCAGCAGCGATACCAGGAACACTGAAGCTTTCTTT. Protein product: CASSDTRNTEAFF.